The 22 T cell receptor beta chains below all came from one sample that was sequenced in a study of tissue T cells after allogeneic stem cell transplantation. The time point denotes: mouse harvest day 7 after allogeneic transplant. Mouse grafts combined 10^7 T-cell-depleted bone marrow cells with 10^6 splenic CD5+ T cells. The table came from immunoSEQ multiplex PCR; TCRdb's copy has only in-frame clones and leaves some out. Here the sample spans 6,500 to 8,000 clones, roughly half being singletons. The material sequenced was gut tissue. The source of these receptors is a female BALB/c mouse given C57BL/6 T cells with graft-versus-host disease after an allogeneic hematopoietic cell transplant.

This clone came up a few times. Any gene name here is a mouse gene name. Read coverage stops 1 residue before the CDR3 terminus; the germline J gene supplies the remainder. The V call is TRBV26, the J call TRBJ2-5, with TRBD2 matching over 8 bases. This CDR3 spans 14 amino acids. CDR1 KGHPV and CDR2 FQNQEV come from the germline V gene (reference sequence). The ends lost 2 bases at V and 3 bases at J; junction bases unmatched: 1. This CDR3 reads CASSLRDWQDTQYF. The part of the CDR3 DNA that was read is TGTGCCAGCAGTCTGAGGGACTGGCAAGACACCCAGTAC.

On this clone: Mouse names are used for the genes. CDR3 sequence: CASSPAGNERLFF. Partial CDR3 DNA: TGTGCCAGCTCTCCCGCAGGGAACGAAAGATTATTT. This sequence joins TRBV12-2 and TRBJ1-4, with D tentatively TRBD1 (5 bases). The sequence runs out 1 residue before the end of the CDR3; the remainder is reconstructed from the germline J gene. With 2 bases removed from V and 5 bases from J, the gap between germline ends came to 8 bases. Germline V gene data show CDR1 as SGHLS and CDR2 as HYDKME. This CDR3 has 13 amino acids.

Note on this clone: Mouse names are used for the genes. The CDR3 end falls 1 residue outside the read, so it is completed with the germline J gene. V and J are TRBV2 and TRBJ1-6; the D is unclear. TRBJ1-6 counts as an open reading frame of uncertain function. Trimming left V 1 base short and J 4 bases short, with 5 bases between. Germline V gives CDR1 LGHNA, CDR2 YSYQKL. This CDR3 contains 14 residues. Partial CDR3 DNA: TGTGCCAGCAGCCAAGGGGGTTATAATTCGCCCCTCTAC. It encodes CASSQGGYNSPLY. The full CDR3 protein is CASSQGGYNSPLYF.

Concerning this clone: The gene names here belong to mouse. The CDR3 extends 1 residue past the end of the read, so its final part is completed from the germline J gene. The chain combines TRBV13-1 with TRBJ1-4; no clear D gene. The CDR3 totals 14 residues. Trimming took 2 bases from V and 0 from J, leaving 5 bases between them. The V gene's germline CDR1 is NSHNY and CDR2 SYGAGN. The sequenced part of the CDR3 DNA is TGTGCCAGCAGTGAGACAATTTCCAACGAAAGATTATTT. Translated: CASSETISNERLF. The complete CDR3 reads CASSETISNERLFF.

Turning to this clone: Gene names follow the mouse nomenclature. The read is 1 residue too short to cover the CDR3 end, so that end is filled in from the germline J gene. The rearrangement uses TRBV12-1 and TRBJ2-1; D might be TRBD2 (7 bases). Germline V lookup: CDR1 SGHSN, CDR2 HYEKVE. The CDR3 sequence is 14 residues long. Deletions cut 0 bases from V and 3 bases from J, with 8 bases between. The CDR3 spells CASSLGGRYAEQFF. CDR3 bases read: TGTGCCAGCTCTCTCGGGGGGCGCTATGCTGAGCAGTTC.

This clone was found once. Gene labels here are mouse ones. With the read ending 1 residue before the CDR3 end, the germline J gene is used to fill in that end. The chain combines TRBV26 with TRBJ2-3, with a possible D match to TRBD1 (5 bases). The CDR3 contains 13 residues. Trimming cost V 3 bases and J 1 base, with 5 bases left between them. The germline CDR1 and CDR2 sequences are KGHPV and FQNQEV (reference sequence). This chain's CDR3 is CASSLGGAETLYF. Incomplete CDR3 DNA: TGTGCCAGCAGTCTAGGGGGTGCAGAAACGCTGTAT.

This clone is labeled as medium-sized (0.01 to 0.1%). The gene names here belong to mouse. CDR3: CASSFRGSNERLFF. The part of the CDR3 DNA that was read is TGTGCCAGCAGCTTCAGGGGTTCCAACGAAAGATTATTT. The chain has TRBV4 and TRBJ1-4, with TRBD1 as a possible D gene (6 bases). The read ends 1 residue shy of where the CDR3 ends; the end is completed using the germline J gene. Looked up from germline, CDR1 is LGHDT and CDR2 is YNNKQL (reference sequence). Deletions cut 4 bases from V and 1 base from J, with 7 bases between. There are 14 residues in the CDR3.

In its sample, this clone was seen a few times. Gene names denote mouse genes. The read gets to within 1 residue of the CDR3 end, and the germline J gene fills in the rest. The same CDR3 also results from other DNA sequences found in this sample. The chain has TRBV14 and TRBJ2-1; TRBD1 might be the D (5 bases). Trimming took 9 bases from V and 0 from J, leaving 7 bases between them. This CDR3 contains 12 residues. Germline CDR1 and CDR2: SGHDT and FRDEAV. The CDR3 spells CAIRDNYAEQFF. CDR3 DNA, as far as it was read: TGTGCCATCAGGGATAACTATGCTGAGCAGTTC. The full variable domain, rest sourced from reference TRBV14 and TRBJ2-1, is EAGVTQSPRYAVLQEGQAVSFWCDPISGHDTLYWYQQPRDQGPQLLVYFRDEAVIDNSQLPSDRFSAVRPKGTNSTLKIQSAKQGDTATYLCAIRDNYAEQFFGPGTRLTVL.

Comment on this clone: The listed genes are named as in mouse. The CDR3 is cut off 1 residue early in the read; its end comes from the germline J gene. The chain combines TRBV21 with TRBJ1-2, with D hard to call. TRBV21 is sorted into the ORF group, with uncertain function. The ends were cut back, 0 bases at V and 4 bases at J, with 6 bases in the middle. This CDR3 is 13 amino acids long. The CDR3 is CASSQSGRSDYTF. The CDR3 bases that were read are TGTGCTAGCAGTCAATCAGGGCGCTCCGACTACACC.

This clone showed up just a few times. Mouse germline and gene names are used. The CDR3 is cut off 1 residue early in the read; its end comes from the germline J gene. The rearrangement joins TRBV26 to TRBJ2-7; D perhaps matches TRBD1 (5 bases). V lost 2 bases to trimming and J lost 0 bases, with 8 bases between them. Germline lookup yields CDR1 KGHPV and CDR2 FQNQEV (reference sequence). The CDR3 totals 14 residues. The CDR3 bases that were read are TGTGCCAGCAGTCTGCAGGGCGGCTCCTATGAACAGTAC. This translates into CASSLQGGSYEQY. Given in full, the CDR3 is CASSLQGGSYEQYF.

As regards this clone: Gene labels here are mouse ones. CDR3 DNA (partial): TGCTCCAGCAGTCACGGGACAACAAACACAGAAGTCTTC. Protein product: CSSSHGTTNTEVF. The CDR3 in its entirety is CSSSHGTTNTEVFF. The genes are TRBV23 and TRBJ1-1; TRBD1, the D gene given by the table, was not confirmed from the DNA. From the germline J gene comes the end of the CDR3, since the read stops 1 residue before it. Germline V gives CDR1 KGHTA, CDR2 FQNQQP. The CDR3 spans 14 residues.

This clone was observed a handful of times. The gene symbols are mouse symbols. The read finishes 1 residue shy of the CDR3 end, and the germline J gene is used to complete it. The chain links TRBV3 to TRBJ2-1, with a weak D call TRBD1 (6 bases). The CDR3 covers 12 residues. Trimming stripped 3 bases from V and 7 bases from J, with 7 bases between. Germline V gene data show CDR1 as SNHLY and CDR2 as FYNGKV (reference sequence). The part of the CDR3 DNA that was read is TGTGCCAGCAGCTTGCAGGGGGCTGAGCAGTTC. Translation gives CASSLQGAEQF. The entire CDR3 protein reads CASSLQGAEQFF.

The table lists this clone with a count of one. Gene labels here are mouse ones. This CDR3 reads CASSLRQMPGQLYF. Incomplete CDR3 DNA: TGTGCCAGCAGTCTGCGACAGATGCCCGGGCAGCTCTAC. V is TRBV26 and J is TRBJ2-2; D might be TRBD1 (5 bases). The read falls 1 residue short of the CDR3 end, and the missing part is taken from the germline J gene. CDR1 is KGHPV, CDR2 FQNQEV, per germline (reference sequence). CDR3 length: 14 amino acids. V was shortened by 2 bases and J by 6 bases, with 10 bases between the two germline ends.

A remark on this clone: Germline and genes here are mouse. The read is 1 residue too short to cover the CDR3 end, so that end is filled in from the germline J gene. The chain recombines TRBV4 with TRBJ2-4, with D possibly matching TRBD1 (5 bases). The CDR3 length is 14 residues. The V gene's germline CDR1 is LGHDT and CDR2 YNNKQL (reference sequence). The ends were cut back, 4 bases at V and 2 bases at J, with 10 bases in the middle. The CDR3 sequence is CASSFWTNQNTLYF. The DNA read from the CDR3 is TGTGCCAGCAGCTTTTGGACAAATCAAAACACCTTGTAC. Complete variable domain (other parts from reference TRBV4 and TRBJ2-4): ETAVFQTPNYHVTQVGNEVSFNCKQTLGHDTMYWYKQDSKKLLKIMFSYNNKQLIVNETVPRRFSPQSSDKAHLNLRIKSVEPEDSAVYLCASSFWTNQNTLYFGAGTRLSVL.

Notes on this clone: The genes are named according to mouse. Read coverage stops 1 residue before the CDR3 terminus; the germline J gene supplies the remainder. The chain uses TRBV3 and TRBJ1-3; 12 bases agree with TRBD1. CDR3 size: 18 residues. CDR1 is SNHLY, CDR2 FYNGKV, per germline (reference sequence). The trim removed 5 bases at V and 0 bases at J, leaving 8 bases unmatched. CDR3 DNA (partial): TGTGCCAGCAGCCTCCGGGACAGGGGGCTTAATTCTGGAAATACGCTCTAT. Amino acids: CASSLRDRGLNSGNTLY. The entire CDR3 protein reads CASSLRDRGLNSGNTLYF.

In regard to this clone: Gene names refer to mouse genes. Read data end 1 residue before the CDR3 end; the end is taken from the germline J gene. The gene calls are TRBV3 and TRBJ2-3, with 8 bases that match TRBD2. The CDR3 is made up of 14 amino acids. CDR1 SNHLY and CDR2 FYNGKV come from the germline V gene (reference sequence). V trimming: 6 bases; J trimming: 1 base; junction bases outside the gene matches: 3. The CDR3 bases that were read are TGTGCCAGCAGGTCGGGACTGGGTGCAGAAACGCTGTAT. As protein: CASRSGLGAETLY. The complete CDR3 reads CASRSGLGAETLYF.

As concerns this clone: Mouse gene names and germline throughout. The sequenced fragment ends 1 residue before the CDR3 boundary, so the rest is inferred from the germline J gene. This chain connects TRBV16 to TRBJ2-1, with a weak D call TRBD1 (6 bases). V was shortened by 0 bases and J by 7 bases, with 16 bases between the two germline ends. The CDR3 totals 16 residues. CDR1 and CDR2 from the germline V gene are SGHSA and FRNQAP. The DNA read from the CDR3 is TGTGCAAGCAGCTTAGATAGGACAGTCAGCCTGGCTGAGCAGTTC. Its translation: CASSLDRTVSLAEQF. The CDR3 as a whole reads CASSLDRTVSLAEQFF.

Worth noting for this clone: Genes and germline are mouse. The CDR3 extends 1 residue past the end of the read, so its final part is completed from the germline J gene. This sequence joins TRBV26 and TRBJ2-5; 12 nucleotides match TRBD2. After removal of 3 bases from V and 2 bases from J, the junction contained 6 bases not matched to a gene. Germline V CDR1 and CDR2: KGHPV, FQNQEV (reference sequence). There are 17 residues in the CDR3. CDR3 loop: CASSLPGLGGFQDTQYF. The covered CDR3 bases are TGTGCCAGCAGTCTCCCGGGACTGGGGGGCTTCCAAGACACCCAGTAC.

Concerning this clone itself: Gene labels here are mouse ones. Coverage ceases 1 residue before the CDR3 finishes, and the germline J gene fills in the end. The chain has TRBV26 and TRBJ1-1; 7 positions match TRBD1. Losses at the gene ends were 4 bases for V and 4 bases for J; bases not matched to a gene: 3. Germline V CDR1 and CDR2: KGHPV, FQNQEV (reference sequence). This CDR3 has 13 residues. Here the CDR3 reads CASSQGAGTEVFF. The CDR3 DNA, read in part, is TGTGCCAGCAGTCAGGGGGCGGGCACAGAAGTCTTC.

For this clone: Mouse gene names and germline throughout. The read comes to an end 1 residue before the CDR3 does, leaving the germline J gene to fill in the end. V usage is TRBV26 and J usage is TRBJ1-4; D possibly corresponds to TRBD1 (5 bases). The CDR3 extends over 14 amino acids. Germline lookup yields CDR1 KGHPV and CDR2 FQNQEV (reference sequence). Trimming shortened V by 3 bases and J by 2 bases, and 7 bases separated the two germline ends. This chain's CDR3 is CASSLRTSNERLFF. The CDR3 DNA, read in part, is TGTGCCAGCAGTCTACGGACATCCAACGAAAGATTATTT.

A note on this clone: All gene names here are mouse names. The read falls 1 residue short of the CDR3 end, and the missing part is taken from the germline J gene. Other DNA variants within this sample encode the same CDR3. V usage is TRBV26 and J usage is TRBJ2-5; D is unresolved. The length of the CDR3 is 13 residues. Germline values: CDR1 KGHPV, CDR2 FQNQEV (reference sequence). V was pared by 2 bases and J by 3 bases, with 6 bases between. The sequenced part of the CDR3 DNA is TGTGCCAGCAGTCTGGGGGTTCAAGACACCCAGTAC. This translates into CASSLGVQDTQY. The CDR3 as a whole reads CASSLGVQDTQYF.

This clone turned up a few times. These gene names are mouse names. The read stops 1 residue short of the end of the CDR3; the missing end is completed from the germline J gene. This rearrangement joins TRBV5 to TRBJ2-5, with 9 bases lining up with TRBD2. V lost 0 bases and J lost 5; bases outside the gene matches: 3. Germline V gene data show CDR1 as LGHNA and CDR2 as YNLKQL (reference sequence). The CDR3 runs to 15 residues. The CDR3: CASSQDWGGGDTQYF. CDR3 bases read: TGTGCCAGCAGCCAAGATTGGGGGGGCGGAGACACCCAGTAC.